This is a list of T cell receptor beta chains from one sample in a study of T-cell reconstitution after alpha-beta-depleted transplantation in children. TCRdb re-called the PCR reads with MiXCR, one entry per CDR3 protein. The table includes approximately 230,000 distinct CDR3 sequences, 20% to 30% detected once. Here the sequenced sample was PBMCs, mostly from graft donor cells, taken 360 days after TCRalphabeta/CD19-depleted stem cell transplant. Receptors originate from a female patient aged 2 to 10 who had a stem cell transplant for congenital amegakaryocytic thrombocytopenia, so the T cells may come from the graft donor. CDR3s include the opening cysteine and the closing phenylalanine or tryptophan. Each record gives: CDR3 length, clone size, D gene, J gene, V gene, CDR3 protein, CDR3 DNA. A D gene is named only where the DNA matches it firmly. Clone size appears in some rows only: once, few, many, or a class for an expanded clone.

15,.,.,TRBJ2-1,TRBV11-2,CASSTGLSTYNEQFF,TGTGCCAGCAGCACGGGCCTCAGCACCTACAATGAGCAGTTCTTC
17,.,TRBD2,TRBJ2-1,TRBV5-1,CASSPPLTSGVRDEQFF,TGCGCCAGCAGCCCGCCCTTGACTAGCGGGGTAAGGGATGAGCAGTTCTTC
16,few,TRBD1,TRBJ2-7,TRBV3-1,CASSPPGQGWNYEQYF,TGTGCCAGCAGCCCCCCGGGACAGGGGTGGAACTACGAGCAGTACTTC
14,.,.,TRBJ2-6,TRBV12-3/TRBV12-4,CASTIVSGANVLTF,TGTGCCAGCACCATTGTTTCTGGGGCCAACGTCCTGACTTTC
14,.,TRBD2,TRBJ2-1,TRBV6-1,CASPWASGGDAQFF,TGTGCCAGCCCCTGGGCTAGCGGGGGGGATGCGCAGTTCTTC
15,few,.,TRBJ2-5,TRBV29-1,CSLTVAASNQETQYF,TGCAGCCTAACGGTGGCAGCGAGTAACCAAGAGACCCAGTACTTC
13,few,.,TRBJ1-5,TRBV6-6,CASTSGSQGPQHF,TGTGCCAGCACCTCCGGTTCCCAGGGGCCCCAGCATTTT
14,.,.,TRBJ2-7,TRBV5-8,CASSLFPGGEMQYF,TGTGCCAGCAGCTTGTTTCCGGGGGGCGAGATGCAGTACTTC
12,.,.,TRBJ2-7,TRBV14,CASSSKGGEQYF,TGTGCCAGCAGCTCGAAAGGGGGCGAGCAGTACTTC
15,.,.,TRBJ1-3,TRBV5-6,CASSPLTGHGNTIYF,TGTGCCAGCAGCCCGCTCACGGGACACGGAAACACCATATATTTT
13,few,.,TRBJ1-1,TRBV9,CASTRLVNTEAFF,TGTGCCAGCACGCGTTTGGTGAACACTGAAGCTTTCTTT
18,few,TRBD2,TRBJ2-5,TRBV5-1,CASSSPPGLAWSQETQYF,TGCGCCAGCAGCTCCCCTCCGGGACTAGCGTGGTCCCAAGAGACCCAGTACTTC
12,.,.,TRBJ2-2,TRBV4-1,CASSHGTGELFF,TGCGCCAGCAGCCATGGGACCGGGGAGCTGTTTTTT
16,.,TRBD2,TRBJ2-3,TRBV4-2,CASSTQTSGAVDTQYF,TGTGCCAGCAGCACCCAGACTAGCGGGGCGGTAGATACGCAGTATTTT
17,few,.,TRBJ1-5,TRBV5-6,CASSFRPIYRAGQPQHF,TGTGCCAGCAGCTTCCGTCCTATATACAGGGCTGGGCAGCCCCAGCATTTT
13,.,.,TRBJ2-7,TRBV7-8,CASSGRGTWEQYF,TGTGCCAGCAGCGGCCGAGGGACCTGGGAGCAGTACTTC
11,.,TRBD1,TRBJ1-2,TRBV29-1,CSGTGEDGYTF,TGCAGCGGTACAGGGGAGGATGGCTACACCTTC
16,many,.,TRBJ2-4,TRBV4-1,CASSQDFRTRRNIQYF,TGCGCCAGCAGCCAAGATTTCAGGACCCGGAGAAACATTCAGTACTTC
13,.,.,TRBJ2-7,TRBV5-6,CASSLHAGFEQYF,TGTGCCAGCAGCTTGCACGCAGGGTTCGAGCAGTACTTC
15,many,TRBD2,TRBJ2-3,TRBV12-3/TRBV12-4,CASSPLAAPSDTQYF,TGTGCCAGCAGCCCCCTAGCGGCCCCATCAGATACGCAGTATTTT
13,.,.,TRBJ2-1,TRBV29-1,CSVLVRARNEQFF,TGCAGCGTTTTAGTTCGGGCCCGCAATGAGCAGTTCTTC